Each of the 31 T cell receptor beta chains below was sequenced from the same sample in a study of blood T cell repertoires in COVID-19. Measured with immunoSEQ multiplex PCR; TCRdb has only the in-frame clones, and not every one. The data contain 150,000 to 200,000 clones, roughly 82% of them singletons. Input material: peripheral blood. The receptors come from a woman aged 55-75 years with COVID-19, enrolled during active disease.

The chain recombines TRBV7-9 with TRBJ2-1; 7 nucleotides line up with TRBD2. This CDR3 has 15 residues. Germline CDR1 reads SEHNR; CDR2 reads FQNEAQ (reference sequence). With V trimmed by 0 bases and J by 3 bases, 2 bases remained unmatched. For the CDR3, the DNA is TGTGCCAGCAGCTTAGCACTAGCGTTCTACAATGAGCAGTTCTTC. Residues: CASSLALAFYNEQFF.

The chain couples TRBV27 to TRBJ1-2; D perhaps matches TRBD1 (6 bases). Deletions cut 5 bases from V and 7 bases from J, with 23 bases between. CDR3 size: 16 residues. Germline V gene lookup returns CDR1 MNHEY and CDR2 SMNVEV (reference sequence). DNA for the CDR3: TGTGCCAGCAGTCCGCGGGGAGGGGGAATTTTAGGTGGCTACACCTTC. Protein product: CASSPRGGGILGGYTF.

This clone was detected a few times. This chain joins TRBV5-4 and TRBJ2-2; 14 positions agree with TRBD2. CDR3 length equals 17 residues. Germline CDR1 and CDR2: SGHNT and YYREEE (reference sequence). V lost 4 bases, J lost 1 base, and 3 bases stayed unmatched. The CDR3 DNA follows: TGTGCCAGCAGCCGCGGACTAGCGGGGGGGAACACCGGGGAGCTGTTTTTT. Residues: CASSRGLAGGNTGELFF.

This rearrangement joins TRBV30 to TRBJ2-3; 8 bases agree with TRBD1. In germline, CDR1 is GTSNPN, CDR2 SVGIG (reference sequence). V dropped 6 bases and J dropped 2; count of bases not matched to a gene: 7. The CDR3 consists of 14 residues. The CDR3 protein is CACPGQVSTDTQYF. The CDR3 DNA reads TGTGCCTGCCCGGGACAGGTCTCCACAGATACGCAGTATTTT.

The gene calls are TRBV7-8 and TRBJ2-7; the D gene is possibly TRBD1 (6 bases). The CDR3 totals 15 residues. The germline gives CDR1 SGHVS, CDR2 FQNEAQ. V was cut by 6 bases and J by 1 base, with 16 bases left in between. CDR3: CASSPSPGESYEQYF. Written as DNA, the CDR3 is TGTGCCAGCAGTCCATCACCAGGGGAATCCTACGAGCAGTACTTC.

The chain uses TRBV29-1 and TRBJ2-1; 11 nucleotides match TRBD2. Germline CDR1 SQVTM, CDR2 ANQGSEA. CDR3 size: 14 residues. After removal of 3 bases from V and 5 bases from J, the junction contained 3 bases not matched to a gene. In nucleotides, the CDR3 is TGCAGCGTTGACCCTAGCGGGGGGAACAATGAGCAGTTCTTC. The encoded protein is CSVDPSGGNNEQFF.

About this clone itself: The junction shows a germline mismatch at one end, possibly a read error. This sample also contains other DNA sequences that code for the same CDR3. The chain carries TRBV2 and TRBJ1-2; 11 bases fit TRBD1. Germline loops: CDR1 SNHLY, CDR2 FYNNEI. This CDR3 has 15 amino acids. The CDR3 spells CASKGGTGQGAGYTF. CDR3 in DNA: TGCGCCAGCAAAGGGGGAACCGGACAGGGGGCTGGCTACACCTTC. Full variable domain (rest looked up from reference TRBV2 and TRBJ1-2): EPEVTQTPSHQVTQMGQEVILRCVPISNHLYFYWYRQILGQKVEFLVSFYNNEISEKSEIFDDQFSVERPDGSNFTLKIRSTKLEDSAMYFCASKGGTGQGAGYTFGSGTRLTVV.

The chain employs TRBV2 and TRBJ1-5; D gene ambiguous. Germline V CDR1 and CDR2: SNHLY, FYNNEI. V gave up 5 bases and J gave up 6 bases, with 14 bases separating them. The CDR3 loop spans 14 amino acids. The CDR3 reads CASSLHGSTQPQHF. In DNA, the CDR3 is TGTGCCAGCAGTCTACATGGGAGTACTCAGCCCCAGCATTTT.

Here the CDR3 reads CASSDNRGGNQPQHF. As DNA, the CDR3 is TGTGCCAGCAGTGATAACAGGGGGGGCAATCAGCCCCAGCATTTT. The V and J genes are TRBV6-1 and TRBJ1-5; 8 bases line up with TRBD1. The V gene end was trimmed by 3 bases and the J gene end by 2 bases; junction bases not matched to a gene: 3. Germline V lookup: CDR1 MNHNS, CDR2 SASEGT. The CDR3 extends over 15 amino acids.

The chain couples TRBV6-1 to TRBJ2-7, with 9 bases matching TRBD2. The CDR3 spans 14 residues. Germline CDR1 MNHNS, CDR2 SASEGT. The ends lost 2 bases at V and 7 bases at J; junction bases unmatched: 6. The CDR3 DNA reads as TGTGCCAGCAGTGAAAGCGGGAGGCCGGGAGAGCAGTACTTC. Protein: CASSESGRPGEQYF.

The chain links TRBV28 to TRBJ1-1; D not resolved. Trimming left V 3 bases short and J 4 bases short, with 6 bases between. The CDR3 spans 12 residues. From germline, CDR1 is MDHEN and CDR2 SYDVKM. CDR3 sequence: CASSLAVTEAFF. CDR3 DNA sequence: TGTGCCAGCAGTTTGGCAGTCACTGAAGCTTTCTTT.

The DNA of the CDR3 is TGTGCCAGTAGTCGGGACAGACCGGCAAATGAGCAGTTCTTC. Its translation: CASSRDRPANEQFF. This chain connects TRBV19 to TRBJ2-1, with TRBD1 matching 7 bases. Germline V gene data show CDR1 as LNHDA and CDR2 as SQIVND (reference sequence). This CDR3 has 14 residues. V trimming: 5 bases; J trimming: 7 bases; junction bases outside the gene matches: 8.

The chain joins TRBV28 to TRBJ2-3, with 7 nucleotides matching TRBD1. Germline V gene data show CDR1 as MDHEN and CDR2 as SYDVKM. The CDR3 has 15 residues. Trimming took 4 bases from V and 2 from J; bases not matched to a gene: 6. The CDR3 DNA is TGTGCCAGCAGTTCCAGGGACAGAGTCACAGATACGCAGTATTTT. This codes for CASSSRDRVTDTQYF.

This rearrangement joins TRBV7-8 to TRBJ1-5, with 8 bases aligning to TRBD1. This CDR3 has 15 residues. V lost 2 bases to trimming and J lost 5 bases; unmatched junction nucleotides: 5. Germline V gene sequence: CDR1 SGHVS, CDR2 FQNEAQ. This CDR3 is CASSLSGGGYQPQHF. As DNA, the CDR3 is TGTGCCAGCAGCTTATCAGGGGGCGGATATCAGCCCCAGCATTTT.

This chain joins TRBV6-1 and TRBJ1-5, with 8 positions matching TRBD1. Germline V gene data show CDR1 as MNHNS and CDR2 as SASEGT. The length of the CDR3 is 15 residues. With V trimmed by 3 bases and J by 7 bases, 8 bases remained unmatched. The CDR3 spells CASSDPDRGGQPQHF. CDR3 nucleotide sequence: TGTGCCAGCAGTGATCCTGACAGGGGAGGACAGCCCCAGCATTTT.

The rearrangement joins TRBV7-9 to TRBJ2-7; TRBD1 might be the D (7 bases). V was pared by 5 bases and J by 6 bases, with 14 bases between. Germline V gene lookup returns CDR1 SEHNR and CDR2 FQNEAQ (reference sequence). The CDR3 is made up of 13 amino acids. In nucleotides, the CDR3 is TGTGCCAGCAGCCTCGGGACAGCGGGCGAGCAGTACGTC. It yields the protein CASSLGTAGEQYV.

The rearrangement links TRBV13 to TRBJ1-2; D remains ambiguous. V gave up 7 bases and J gave up 5 bases, with 17 bases separating them. The CDR3 has 14 amino acids. Per germline, CDR1 PRHDT and CDR2 FYEKMQ (reference sequence). The CDR3 loop reads CASNIKSRGYGYTF. Here the CDR3 DNA reads TGTGCCAGCAACATTAAGTCCCGAGGGTATGGCTACACCTTC.

The chain couples TRBV28 to TRBJ1-1; D may be TRBD1 (5 bases). Per germline, CDR1 MDHEN and CDR2 SYDVKM. Trimming cost V 1 base and J 6 bases, with 15 bases left between them. The CDR3 covers 15 residues. CDR3 loop: CASSLSRGIRAEAFF. The CDR3 DNA reads TGTGCCAGCAGTTTATCTAGGGGAATTCGCGCTGAAGCTTTCTTT.

The rearrangement uses TRBV9 and TRBJ2-2; 7 bases are a match to TRBD1. The germline V gene has CDR1 SGDLS and CDR2 YYNGEE. With V trimmed by 4 bases and J by 5 bases, 11 bases remained unmatched. CDR3 length equals 16 residues. The CDR3 region has the DNA TGTGCCAGCAGCACTCACTGGGACAGCAGGACCGGGGAGCTGTTTTTT. Translating gives CASSTHWDSRTGELFF. Supplemented by reference TRBV9 and TRBJ2-2, the full variable domain reads DSGVTQTPKHLITATGQRVTLRCSPRSGDLSVYWYQQSLDQGLQFLIQYYNGEERAKGNILERFSAQQFPDLHSELNLSSLELGDSALYFCASSTHWDSRTGELFFGEGSRLTVL.

As concerns this clone: One junction end disagrees with the germline gene, perhaps due to a read error. V and J are TRBV7-7 and TRBJ2-3; D is unclear. The CDR3 runs to 14 residues. The germline CDR1 and CDR2 sequences are SSHAT and FNYEAQ (reference sequence). The CDR3 DNA is TGTGCTAGCAGCTTAGCCTCTAGCACAGATACGCAGTATTTT. It encodes CASSLASSTDTQYF.

The chain has TRBV5-1 and TRBJ2-1; TRBD2 matches 9 bases. The trim removed 7 bases at V and 6 bases at J, leaving 8 bases unmatched. CDR3 length: 14 amino acids. Germline CDR1 and CDR2: SGHRS and YFSETQ. CDR3 residues: CASGLAGAGNEQFF. The CDR3 coding sequence is TGCGCCAGCGGATTAGCGGGAGCGGGCAATGAGCAGTTCTTC.

The V gene is TRBV7-8, the J gene TRBJ1-1; D gene ambiguous. The germline CDR1 and CDR2 sequences are SGHVS and FQNEAQ. CDR3 length: 13 residues. The V and J ends lost 2 bases and 7 bases respectively, with 11 bases between them. The CDR3 here is CASSLRNRGEAFF. Here the CDR3 DNA reads TGTGCCAGCAGCTTAAGGAACCGGGGTGAAGCTTTCTTT.

This CDR3 is CASSGRGAIVYEQYV. The CDR3 coding sequence is TGTGCCAGCAGTGGCCGGGGGGCTATAGTCTACGAGCAGTACGTC. The chain combines TRBV28 with TRBJ2-7; tentatively, D is TRBD2 (7 bases). This CDR3 spans 15 amino acids. Trimming took off 5 bases at V and 3 bases at J, with 17 bases between the two ends. Germline CDR1 reads MDHEN; CDR2 reads SYDVKM.

The rearrangement links TRBV6-5 to TRBJ1-4, with D hard to call. This CDR3 comprises 12 residues. Trimming pared 4 bases from V and 8 bases from J, leaving 8 bases between. Germline-derived CDR1 and CDR2 are MNHEY and SVGAGI. CDR3 nucleotide sequence: TGTGCCAGCAGTTCAAACAGCGAAAAACTGTTTTTT. As protein: CASSSNSEKLFF.

The gene calls are TRBV5-8 and TRBJ2-3; TRBD2 agrees at 9 bases. Germline V gene data show CDR1 as SGHTS and CDR2 as YDEGEE. The CDR3 loop spans 18 amino acids. The V gene end was trimmed by 1 base and the J gene end by 2 bases; junction bases not matched to a gene: 11. In DNA, the CDR3 is TGTGCCAGCAGCTTGTTTGGGACTAGCTTAGCCCCCACAGATACGCAGTATTTT. Protein sequence: CASSLFGTSLAPTDTQYF.

In this sample, this clone turned up a few times. The chain couples TRBV24-1 to TRBJ2-1; 12 bases fit TRBD2. Trimming removed 0 bases from V and 15 bases from J; junction bases left unmatched: 23. CDR3 length: 20 residues. CDR1 is KGHDR, CDR2 SFDVKD, per germline. The CDR3 DNA is TGTGCCACCAGTGATTTGTCGACAGGGGCCGGGGGACTAGCGGGTTCTCGTCTGTTCTTC. Translation: CATSDLSTGAGGLAGSRLFF.

This clone was detected a few times. The chain recombines TRBV6-5 with TRBJ1-1; 7 bases agree with TRBD1. Germline lookup yields CDR1 MNHEY and CDR2 SVGAGI. Trimming took 5 bases from V and 9 from J; bases not matched to a gene: 15. CDR3 length equals 15 residues. The CDR3 loop reads CASSPDRVEGLKAFF. The CDR3 DNA sequence: TGTGCCAGCAGTCCCGACAGGGTGGAGGGGCTAAAAGCTTTCTTT.

J is TRBJ2-2 and V is TRBV28; D is unresolved. Germline-derived CDR1 and CDR2 are MDHEN and SYDVKM. V lost 4 bases, J lost 2 bases, and 2 bases lay in between. This CDR3 has 12 amino acids. The DNA for the CDR3 is TGTGCCAGCAGTTCTAACACCGGGGAGCTGTTTTTT. Amino acid sequence: CASSSNTGELFF.

The CDR3 here is CASSISREGREQFF. CDR3 in DNA: TGTGCCAGTAGTATAAGTCGGGAGGGTCGTGAGCAGTTCTTC. The chain recombines TRBV19 with TRBJ2-1, with 8 positions matching TRBD2. The germline V gene has CDR1 LNHDA and CDR2 SQIVND (reference sequence). The CDR3 has 14 amino acids. V lost 2 bases to trimming and J lost 9 bases; unmatched junction nucleotides: 6.

With respect to this clone: At one end the junction does not follow the germline gene, possibly because of a read error. The chain couples TRBV4-1 to TRBJ2-1; D is ambiguous. In germline, CDR1 is MGHRA, CDR2 YSYEKL. The CDR3 sequence is 14 residues long. The chain's CDR3 is CASSQGNSYHEQFF. CDR3 in DNA: TGCGCCAGCAGCCAAGGTAATAGCTACCATGAGCAGTTCTTC.

This clone was seen a handful of times. CDR3 in amino acids: CASKRLATLTGELFF. The CDR3, as DNA: TGTGCCAGTAAGAGACTAGCGACCCTCACCGGGGAGCTGTTTTTT. The chain joins TRBV19 to TRBJ2-2; 8 nucleotides line up with TRBD2. V lost 7 bases and J lost 4; bases outside the gene matches: 8. This CDR3 has 15 residues. In germline, CDR1 is LNHDA, CDR2 SQIVND (reference sequence).